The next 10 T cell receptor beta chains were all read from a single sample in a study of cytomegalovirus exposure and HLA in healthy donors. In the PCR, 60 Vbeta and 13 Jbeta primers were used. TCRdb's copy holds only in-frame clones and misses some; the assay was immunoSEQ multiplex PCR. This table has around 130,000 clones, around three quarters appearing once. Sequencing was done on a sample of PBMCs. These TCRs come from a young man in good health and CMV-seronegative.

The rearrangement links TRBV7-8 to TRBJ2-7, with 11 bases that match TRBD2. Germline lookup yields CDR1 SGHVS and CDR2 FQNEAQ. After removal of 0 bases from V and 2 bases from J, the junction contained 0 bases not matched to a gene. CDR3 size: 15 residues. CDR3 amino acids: CASSLAGLAAYEQYF. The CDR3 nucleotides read TGTGCCAGCAGCTTAGCGGGACTAGCGGCCTACGAGCAGTACTTC.

The CDR3: CASSSGQGAYTGELFF. CDR3 sequence (DNA): TGTGCCAGCAGCTCGGGACAGGGGGCCTACACCGGGGAGCTGTTTTTT. The chain carries TRBV7-6 and TRBJ2-2, with 12 positions matching TRBD1. The germline gives CDR1 SGHVS, CDR2 FNYEAQ. This CDR3 spans 16 amino acids. J was trimmed by 3 bases and V by 4 bases; bases with no gene match: 3. The full variable domain, in which reference TRBV7-6 and TRBJ2-2 provide the parts outside the CDR3, is GAGVSQSPRYKVTKRGQDVALRCDPISGHVSLYWYRQALGQGPEFLTYFNYEAQQDKSGLPNDRFSAERPEGSISTLTIQRTEQRDSAMYRCASSSGQGAYTGELFFGEGSRLTVL.

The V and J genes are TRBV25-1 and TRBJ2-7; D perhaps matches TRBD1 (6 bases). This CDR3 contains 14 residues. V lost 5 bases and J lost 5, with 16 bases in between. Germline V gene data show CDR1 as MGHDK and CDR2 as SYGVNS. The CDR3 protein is CASSLQGQVHEQYF. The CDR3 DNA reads TGTGCCAGCAGTCTACAGGGCCAGGTCCACGAGCAGTACTTC.

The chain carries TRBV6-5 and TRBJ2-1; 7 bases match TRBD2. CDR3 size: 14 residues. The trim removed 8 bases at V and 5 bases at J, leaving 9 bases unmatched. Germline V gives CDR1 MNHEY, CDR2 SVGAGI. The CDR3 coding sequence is TGTGCCAGCCAGAGAGGGCTAGCGGACAATGAGCAGTTCTTC. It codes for CASQRGLADNEQFF.

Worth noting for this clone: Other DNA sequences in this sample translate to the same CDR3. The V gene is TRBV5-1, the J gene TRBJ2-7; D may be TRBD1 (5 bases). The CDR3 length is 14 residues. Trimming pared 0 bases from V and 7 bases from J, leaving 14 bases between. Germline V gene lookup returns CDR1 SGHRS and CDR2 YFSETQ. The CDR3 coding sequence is TGCGCCAGCAGCTTGGGTGCGACAGTCGGTGAGCAGTACTTC. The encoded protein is CASSLGATVGEQYF.

The CDR3 region has the DNA TGTGCCAGCAGCCCCAGGACAATGGTAGCGGGGGGGAAGTTCGAGCAGTACTTC. Its protein product is CASSPRTMVAGGKFEQYF. The rearrangement uses TRBV9 and TRBJ2-7, with 11 positions matching TRBD2. After removal of 4 bases from V and 6 bases from J, the junction contained 18 bases not matched to a gene. CDR1 is SGDLS, CDR2 YYNGEE, per germline. The CDR3 sequence is 18 residues long.

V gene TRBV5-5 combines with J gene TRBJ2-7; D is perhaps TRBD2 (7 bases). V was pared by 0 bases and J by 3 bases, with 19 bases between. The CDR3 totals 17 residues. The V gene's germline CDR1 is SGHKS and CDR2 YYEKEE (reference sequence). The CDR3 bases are TGTGCCAGCAGCTTGGCCGGCGGGGGCGGCCCCTACTACGAGCAGTACTTC. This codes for CASSLAGGGGPYYEQYF.

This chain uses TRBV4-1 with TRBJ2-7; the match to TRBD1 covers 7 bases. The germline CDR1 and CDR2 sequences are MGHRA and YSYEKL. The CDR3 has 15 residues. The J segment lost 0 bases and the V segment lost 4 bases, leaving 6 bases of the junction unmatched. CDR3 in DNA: TGCGCCAGCAGCCGTGCGACAGGGCCCTCCTACGAGCAGTACTTC. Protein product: CASSRATGPSYEQYF.

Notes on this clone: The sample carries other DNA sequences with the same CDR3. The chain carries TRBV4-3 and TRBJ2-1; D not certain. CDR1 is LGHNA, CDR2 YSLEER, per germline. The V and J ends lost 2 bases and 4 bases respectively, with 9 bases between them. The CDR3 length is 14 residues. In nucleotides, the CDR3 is TGCGCCAGCAGCCAAAACCAGGCTTACAATGAGCAGTTCTTC. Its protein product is CASSQNQAYNEQFF.

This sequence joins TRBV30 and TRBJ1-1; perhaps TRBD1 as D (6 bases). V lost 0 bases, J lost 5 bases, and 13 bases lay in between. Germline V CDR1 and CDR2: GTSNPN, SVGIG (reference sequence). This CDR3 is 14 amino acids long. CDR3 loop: CAWSVLGGATEAFF. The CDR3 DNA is TGTGCCTGGAGTGTACTGGGGGGGGCGACTGAAGCTTTCTTT. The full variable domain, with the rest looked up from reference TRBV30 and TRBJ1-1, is SQTIHQWPATLVQPVGSPLSLECTVEGTSNPNLYWYRQAAGRGLQLLFYSVGIGQISSEVPQNLSASRPQDRQFILSSKKLLLSDSGFYLCAWSVLGGATEAFFGQGTRLTVV.